The rows below give T cell receptor beta chains drawn from one sample of a study of OX40 agonist ivuxolimab in advanced cancers. Profiled with immunoSEQ multiplex PCR; TCRdb holds only in-frame clones, not every one. The table lists fewer than 25,000 clones, around 84% of them singletons. The sample in question was CD4+ or CD8+ T cells sorted from blood, obtained in a trial of the OX40 agonist ivuxolimab. The receptors derive from an adult with an advanced solid tumor such as melanoma, head and neck, liver or kidney cancer. The CDR3 runs from the conserved cysteine through the conserved F or W. D genes are given only for firm matches. The size of a clone is reported for some rows only, either as once, few or many, or as a class for expanded clones.

CDR3aa,CDR3nt,abundance,v_gene,d_gene,j_gene
CASRTPEARRVRNTQYF,TGCGCCAGCAGAACCCCCGAGGCCAGGAGGGTTCGGAATACGCAGTATTTT,.,TRBV23-1,.,TRBJ2-3
CASSLRTGGSYNEQFF,TGTGCCAGCAGTTTGAGGACAGGGGGCTCCTACAATGAGCAGTTCTTC,few,TRBV28,TRBD1,TRBJ2-1
CASKAGAVQYF,TGTGCCAGCAAGGCGGGGGCGGTCCAGTACTTC,.,TRBV5-6,.,TRBJ2-5
CAWSLSGGSYEQYF,TGTGCCTGGAGCCTCTCGGGGGGAAGCTACGAGCAGTACTTC,.,TRBV30,TRBD2,TRBJ2-7
CASSLDVAGQSYNEQFF,TGTGCCAGCAGCTTAGATGTGGCGGGCCAGTCCTACAATGAGCAGTTCTTC,.,TRBV7-9,.,TRBJ2-1
CASSRYNEQFF,TGTGCCAGTAGCCGGTACAATGAGCAGTTCTTC,.,TRBV19,.,TRBJ2-1
CASSLLAGGQGPYEQYF,TGTGCCAGCAGCCTCCTAGCAGGGGGACAGGGTCCATACGAGCAGTACTTC,once,TRBV7-6,TRBD1,TRBJ2-7
CASSFPSGRGGTGELFF,TGTGCCAGCAGCTTCCCTAGCGGGAGAGGTGGTACCGGGGAGCTGTTTTTT,.,TRBV13,TRBD2,TRBJ2-2
CASSLPDSTDTQYF,TGCGCCAGCAGCTTACCCGACAGCACAGATACGCAGTATTTT,few,TRBV5-1,.,TRBJ2-3
CAISGPSLAGGQVDEQFF,TGTGCCATCAGTGGCCCTTCCCTAGCGGGGGGCCAGGTCGATGAGCAGTTCTTC,few,TRBV10-3,TRBD2,TRBJ2-1
CASSFSGGSTDTQYF,TGTGCCAGCAGTTTTAGCGGGGGGAGCACAGATACGCAGTATTTT,.,TRBV27,TRBD2,TRBJ2-3
CASSPTPGTSVNTDTQYF,TGTGCCAGCTCACCTACCCCGGGAACTAGCGTGAACACAGATACGCAGTATTTT,.,TRBV18,TRBD2,TRBJ2-3
CASSPTGYNEQFF,TGTGCCAGCAGCCCGACAGGGTACAATGAGCAGTTCTTC,.,TRBV28,TRBD1,TRBJ2-1
CASSLGGYGYTF,TGTGCCAGCAGCTTAGGGGGTTATGGCTACACCTTC,few,TRBV7-9,.,TRBJ1-2
CASSLIESEQFF,TGTGCCAGCAGCTTAATAGAATCTGAGCAGTTCTTC,.,TRBV7-9,.,TRBJ2-1
CASSEVRGRPNTEAFF,TGTGCCAGCAGTGAAGTGAGGGGGCGGCCGAACACTGAAGCTTTCTTT,.,TRBV2,TRBD1,TRBJ1-1
CASSPRGSYEQYF,TGTGCCAGCAGTCCCAGAGGGTCCTACGAGCAGTACTTC,.,TRBV6-5,.,TRBJ2-7
CASSVTGNTEAFF,TGCGCCAGCAGCGTGACAGGGAACACTGAAGCTTTCTTT,.,TRBV4-1,.,TRBJ1-1
CASREGAGTEAFF,TGTGCCAGCAGAGAGGGGGCCGGAACTGAAGCTTTCTTT,.,TRBV2,TRBD1,TRBJ1-1
CASSPPWGWVNEKLFF,TGTGCCAGCAGCCCACCTTGGGGTTGGGTCAATGAAAAACTGTTTTTT,few,TRBV7-9,.,TRBJ1-4
CASSLGGYEQYF,TGTGCCAGCAGTTTGGGCGGCTACGAGCAGTACTTC,.,TRBV28,.,TRBJ2-7
CASSEGRTGGSPLHF,TGTGCCAGCAGTGAAGGGCGGACAGGGGGCTCACCCCTCCACTTT,.,TRBV7-8,TRBD1,TRBJ1-6
CSVVRLSGNTIYF,TGCAGCGTTGTACGACTCTCTGGAAACACCATATATTTT,few,TRBV29-1,.,TRBJ1-3
CASSIPIESGKTDTQYF,TGTGCCAGTAGTATCCCGATTGAGAGCGGGAAGACAGATACGCAGTATTTT,.,TRBV19,TRBD2,TRBJ2-3
CASSVGIGPNYEQYF,TGTGCCAGCAGCGTAGGAATCGGTCCGAACTACGAGCAGTACTTC,.,TRBV9,.,TRBJ2-7
CASSYSGELRLYF,TGTGCCAGCAGTTACTCTGGGGAGCTCCGATTATATTTT,.,TRBV6-5,.,TRBJ1-3
CASSLVPSYEQYF,TGCGCCAGCAGCTTGGTACCATCCTACGAGCAGTACTTC,.,TRBV5-1,.,TRBJ2-7
CASSLGSVNSPLHF,TGTGCCAGCAGCCTTGGCTCGGTAAATTCACCCCTCCACTTT,.,TRBV7-6,.,TRBJ1-6
CASSQDLAGGLDEQFF,TGTGCCAGCAGCCAAGACCTAGCGGGGGGGCTTGATGAGCAGTTCTTC,.,TRBV7-3,TRBD2,TRBJ2-1
CASSLGTSGVYEQYF,TGCGCCAGCAGCTTGGGGACTAGCGGGGTCTACGAGCAGTACTTC,.,TRBV5-1,TRBD2,TRBJ2-7
CASSIDRGTEAFF,TGTGCCAGCAGCATCGACAGGGGCACTGAAGCTTTCTTT,.,TRBV6-5,TRBD1,TRBJ1-1
CASSWKLYNEQFF,TGTGCCAGCAGCTGGAAATTATACAATGAGCAGTTCTTC,once,TRBV5-4,.,TRBJ2-1
CASSLAWDRGNEQYF,TGTGCCAGCAGCTTGGCCTGGGACAGGGGGAACGAGCAGTACTTC,.,TRBV5-4,TRBD1,TRBJ2-7
CASSVDGRGGGELFF,TGTGCCAGCAGCGTAGACGGGAGAGGGGGCGGGGAGCTGTTTTTT,.,TRBV9,.,TRBJ2-2
CASSYGPTQPQHF,TGTGCCAGCAGTTACGGGCCGACACAGCCCCAGCATTTT,.,TRBV6-5,.,TRBJ1-5
CASSPPPRLGSTEAFF,TGTGCCAGCTCACCACCCCCCAGGCTAGGCAGCACTGAAGCTTTCTTT,.,TRBV18,.,TRBJ1-1
CASSSLGTGANEQYF,TGTGCCAGCAGCTCACTTGGGACAGGGGCCAACGAGCAGTACTTC,.,TRBV5-6,TRBD1,TRBJ2-7
CASSLFRTEVDEQFF,TGCGCCAGCAGCTTGTTCCGGACGGAGGTTGATGAGCAGTTCTTC,once,TRBV5-1,.,TRBJ2-1
CASSSQGLGLETQYF,TGTGCCAGCAGTTCTCAGGGACTAGGGCTTGAGACCCAGTACTTC,.,TRBV28,TRBD2,TRBJ2-5
CASYFPGTSGGSFDGETQYF,TGTGCCAGTTACTTTCCCGGGACTAGCGGGGGGTCCTTTGATGGAGAGACCCAGTACTTC,.,TRBV2,TRBD2,TRBJ2-5
CASSPPPGTGHYEQYF,TGTGCCAGCAGCCCCCCACCCGGGACAGGGCATTACGAGCAGTACTTC,.,TRBV9,TRBD1,TRBJ2-7
CASSQSDRGGNTIYF,TGCGCCAGCAGCCAATCGGACAGGGGCGGGAACACCATATATTTT,.,TRBV4-1,TRBD1,TRBJ1-3
CASRPRSRVETQYF,TGTGCCAGCAGGCCCCGGAGTCGGGTGGAGACCCAGTACTTC,.,TRBV28,.,TRBJ2-5
CASSLGAPYNEQFF,TGTGCCAGCAGCTTAGGGGCCCCCTACAATGAGCAGTTCTTC,.,TRBV11-3,.,TRBJ2-1
CASSDRGGRWTQYF,TGTGCCAGCAGCGACCGGGGCGGCCGGTGGACGCAGTATTTT,.,TRBV28,.,TRBJ2-3
CASSLMTSGRHNEQFF,TGTGCCAGCAGCTTAATGACTAGCGGGCGACACAATGAGCAGTTCTTC,.,TRBV7-3,TRBD2,TRBJ2-1
CASSQGTEGAYEQYF,TGTGCCAGCAGCCAAGGAACGGAAGGCGCCTACGAGCAGTACTTC,.,TRBV4-2,.,TRBJ2-7
CASSSGGLNEQFF,TGTGCCAGTAGTAGCGGGGGATTGAATGAGCAGTTCTTC,.,TRBV19,TRBD2,TRBJ2-1
CASSQVSGGELFF,TGCGCCAGCAGCCAAGTCTCTGGCGGGGAGCTGTTTTTT,.,TRBV4-1,.,TRBJ2-2
CASSHNREVEYEQYF,TGTGCCAGCAGCCACAACAGGGAGGTGGAATACGAGCAGTACTTC,.,TRBV9,.,TRBJ2-7
CASSRLSTGSNYGYTF,TGTGCCAGCAGCCGTCTTTCGACAGGATCTAACTATGGCTACACCTTC,.,TRBV12-1,.,TRBJ1-2
CAISELGSGSTDTQYF,TGTGCCATCAGTGAGCTAGGTAGCGGGAGCACAGATACGCAGTATTTT,.,TRBV10-3,TRBD2,TRBJ2-3
CASSQDRASGGGSYEQYF,TGCGCCAGCAGCCAAGACCGAGCTAGCGGGGGAGGCTCCTACGAGCAGTACTTC,once,TRBV4-1,TRBD2,TRBJ2-7
CATSGDRGEKLFF,TGTGCCACCAGCGGTGACAGGGGCGAAAAACTGTTTTTT,.,TRBV15,TRBD1,TRBJ1-4
CASSYPGAGELFF,TGTGCCAGCAGTTACCCGGGAGCCGGGGAGCTGTTTTTT,.,TRBV6-5,.,TRBJ2-2
CASSLTAGADTQYF,TGTGCCAGCAGCTTAACGGCAGGGGCAGATACGCAGTATTTT,.,TRBV11-2,.,TRBJ2-3
CASSIRLTGTPNVLTF,TGTGCCAGCAGTATACGATTAACCGGGACACCTAACGTCCTGACTTTC,.,TRBV27,.,TRBJ2-6
CAVSGTGGSNEQFF,TGTGCTGTATCCGGGACAGGGGGGTCCAATGAGCAGTTCTTC,once,TRBV4-2,TRBD1,TRBJ2-1
CASMLSGGPLVEQFF,TGTGCCAGTATGTTGAGCGGGGGGCCTCTCGTCGAGCAGTTCTTC,.,TRBV19,TRBD2,TRBJ2-1
CASYRLAIQETQYF,TGTGCCAGCTACAGACTAGCGATTCAAGAGACCCAGTACTTC,.,TRBV2,TRBD2,TRBJ2-5